The 5 T cell receptor beta chains given below trace back to one sample, sequenced in a study of somatic mutations in cytotoxic T cells in rheumatoid arthritis. The protocol was immunoSEQ multiplex PCR, while the TCRdb copy is restricted to in-frame clones and leaves out a portion. The sample lists more than 25,000 clones, more than 75% occurring once. Sequencing was carried out using CD8+ T cells sorted from blood. Source of these receptors: a man aged 50-60 years in good health.

The CDR3 nucleotides are TGCAGCGTTGAAGGGCCGGGAGCTCGGAATGAGCAGTTCTTC. It translates to CSVEGPGARNEQFF. The genes are TRBV29-1 and TRBJ2-1; possible D gene TRBD2, 6 bases. The CDR3 is 14 residues long. V lost 1 base to trimming and J lost 7 bases, with 14 bases between them. In germline, CDR1 is SQVTM, CDR2 ANQGSEA.

The chain recombines TRBV2 with TRBJ2-4; D may be TRBD1 or TRBD2 (5 bases each). The V end lost 10 bases, the J end lost 5 bases, and 21 bases lay between the germline ends. The germline V gene encodes CDR1 SNHLY and CDR2 FYNNEI. The CDR3 consists of 15 residues. The CDR3 DNA follows: TGTGCCACCAGCCCGTGGACCGGGGCCGAAAACATTCAGTACTTC. Protein product: CATSPWTGAENIQYF. Based on the CDR3 plus reference TRBV2 and TRBJ2-4, the full variable domain is EPEVTQTPSHQVTQMGQEVILRCVPISNHLYFYWYRQILGQKVEFLVSFYNNEISEKSEIFDDQFSVERPDGSNFTLKIRSTKLEDSAMYFCATSPWTGAENIQYFGAGTRLSVL.

The J gene is TRBJ2-2, the V gene TRBV19; TRBD2 agrees at 11 bases. This CDR3 comprises 16 residues. After removal of 6 bases from V and 5 bases from J, the junction contained 8 bases not matched to a gene. The germline CDR1 and CDR2 sequences are LNHDA and SQIVND (reference sequence). This chain's CDR3 is CASRGRLAGRTGELFF. The CDR3 DNA reads TGTGCCAGTAGGGGAAGACTAGCGGGAAGGACCGGGGAGCTGTTTTTT.

The rearrangement links TRBV7-9 to TRBJ1-2, with 8 bases fitting TRBD1. Trimming cost V 5 bases and J 4 bases; bases outside gene matches: 9. Germline V gene data show CDR1 as SEHNR and CDR2 as FQNEAQ (reference sequence). The CDR3 length is 15 residues. The CDR3 loop reads CASSTDREIFYGYTF. The CDR3, as DNA: TGTGCCAGCAGCACGGACAGGGAGATATTCTATGGCTACACCTTC.

The rearrangement joins TRBV7-9 to TRBJ2-7; D is unresolved. The CDR3 consists of 15 residues. Per the germline V gene, CDR1 is SEHNR and CDR2 is FQNEAQ (reference sequence). V was trimmed by 4 bases and J by 2 bases, leaving 15 bases between them. CDR3 bases: TGTGCCAGCAGCTCTAAGAACTTTCCTACCTACGAGCAGTACTTC. The encoded protein is CASSSKNFPTYEQYF.